These 19 T cell receptor beta chains came from one sample sequenced in a study of long-term antiretroviral therapy in people with HIV. immunoSEQ v3.0 was run at survey level. Assay: immunoSEQ multiplex PCR; the TCRdb copy retains only in-frame clones and omits some. The sample lists 20,000 to 25,000 clones, approximately 88% occurring once. The specimen was unsorted PBMCs, collected 1.2 years after starting antiretroviral therapy. These receptors were taken from a woman aged 40 to 50 with HIV.

In this sample, this clone turned up once. This sequence joins TRBV5-1 and TRBJ2-7; 7 positions agree with TRBD2. Losses at the gene ends were 3 bases for V and 0 bases for J; bases not matched to a gene: 3. Germline CDR1 reads SGHRS; CDR2 reads YFSETQ. This CDR3 spans 14 amino acids. The chain's CDR3 is CASSSSGHSYEQYF. The CDR3 DNA sequence: TGCGCCAGCAGCTCTAGCGGCCACTCCTACGAGCAGTACTTC. The full variable domain, completed using reference TRBV5-1 and TRBJ2-7, is KAGVTQTPRYLIKTRGQQVTLSCSPISGHRSVSWYQQTPGQGLQFLFEYFSETQRNKGNFPGRFSGRQFSNSRSEMNVSTLELGDSALYLCASSSSGHSYEQYFGPGTRLTVT.

A note on this clone: At one boundary the junction diverges from the germline segment, which might be a read error. The chain couples TRBV18 to TRBJ1-1; TRBD1 matches at 7 bases. This CDR3 spans 13 amino acids. Germline V gene sequence: CDR1 KGHSH, CDR2 LQKENI. The CDR3 bases are TGTGCCACCTCACAGGGGACGAACACTGAAGCTTTCTTT. Encoded protein: CATSQGTNTEAFF.

V is TRBV6-5 and J is TRBJ1-1, with D perhaps TRBD1 (5 bases). Trimming pared 8 bases from V and 1 base from J, leaving 11 bases between. Per germline, CDR1 MNHEY and CDR2 SVGAGI. The CDR3 has 13 residues. CDR3 sequence: CASEAGTNTEAFF. CDR3 nucleotides: TGTGCCAGCGAGGCAGGGACGAACACTGAAGCTTTCTTT.

This rearrangement joins TRBV19 to TRBJ1-1; TRBD1 agrees at 7 bases. From germline, CDR1 is LNHDA and CDR2 SQIVND (reference sequence). Losses at the gene ends were 2 bases for V and 1 base for J; bases not matched to a gene: 1. The CDR3 has 14 amino acids. CDR3 DNA: TGTGCCAGTAGTATAACAGGGGCGAACACTGAAGCTTTCTTT. As protein: CASSITGANTEAFF.

The J gene is TRBJ2-7, the V gene TRBV5-1, with 7 bases that match TRBD2. The V and J ends lost 6 bases and 2 bases, in that order; junction bases with no gene match: 11. CDR1 is SGHRS, CDR2 YFSETQ, per germline. This CDR3 comprises 15 residues. This CDR3 reads CASTNPGRGTYEQYF. CDR3 nucleotides: TGCGCCAGCACGAATCCCGGGCGGGGGACCTACGAGCAGTACTTC. Drawing the rest from reference TRBV5-1 and TRBJ2-7, the complete variable domain is KAGVTQTPRYLIKTRGQQVTLSCSPISGHRSVSWYQQTPGQGLQFLFEYFSETQRNKGNFPGRFSGRQFSNSRSEMNVSTLELGDSALYLCASTNPGRGTYEQYFGPGTRLTVT.

This rearrangement joins TRBV13 to TRBJ2-7; 10 bases are a match to TRBD1. V lost 3 bases, J lost 6 bases, and 14 bases stayed unmatched. CDR1 is PRHDT and CDR2 is FYEKMQ in the germline V gene (reference sequence). The CDR3 totals 17 residues. This chain's CDR3 is CASSFLTGQGSSGEQYF. DNA for the CDR3: TGTGCCAGCAGCTTTCTTACGGGACAGGGGAGTTCGGGCGAGCAGTACTTC.

The chain uses TRBV5-4 and TRBJ2-7, with 13 bases fitting TRBD2. The CDR3 is made up of 15 amino acids. Germline V CDR1 and CDR2: SGHNT, YYREEE (reference sequence). V trimming: 4 bases; J trimming: 4 bases; junction bases outside the gene matches: 5. The CDR3 DNA reads as TGTGCCAGCAGCCAAGGACTAGCGGGAGAGTACGAGCAGTACTTC. This gives the protein CASSQGLAGEYEQYF.

A few counts support this clone. This chain joins TRBV4-1 and TRBJ2-1; a possible D gene is TRBD1 (6 bases). Germline-derived CDR1 and CDR2 are MGHRA and YSYEKL. Trimming cost V 4 bases and J 9 bases, with 19 bases left between them. The CDR3 consists of 15 residues. The chain's CDR3 is CASSRLTERGGEQFF. CDR3 DNA sequence: TGCGCCAGCAGCCGCCTAACGGAGAGAGGGGGTGAGCAGTTCTTC.

The chain has TRBV7-8 and TRBJ1-1; a weak D match, TRBD1 (5 bases). Trimming stripped 3 bases from V and 2 bases from J, with 19 bases between. CDR1 is SGHVS, CDR2 FQNEAQ, per germline. The length of the CDR3 is 17 residues. The CDR3 DNA follows: TGTGCCAGCAGCTTTGGGACCGGGATCCTCTCTAACACTGAAGCTTTCTTT. The encoded protein is CASSFGTGILSNTEAFF.

The J gene is TRBJ1-2, the V gene TRBV6-6, with D possibly matching TRBD1 (5 bases). V lost 7 bases and J 3 bases, leaving 12 bases between the germline ends. Germline lookup yields CDR1 MNHNY and CDR2 SVGAGI (reference sequence). The length of the CDR3 is 13 residues. The CDR3 protein is CASTGGVDYGYTF. DNA of the CDR3: TGTGCCAGCACTGGAGGGGTGGACTATGGCTACACCTTC.

This chain joins TRBV27 and TRBJ2-7; TRBD2 matches at 11 bases. The CDR3 loop spans 14 amino acids. Germline V gives CDR1 MNHEY, CDR2 SMNVEV (reference sequence). V shed 2 bases and J 6 bases; nucleotides not matched to a gene: 3. CDR3 nucleotide sequence: TGTGCCAGCAGTTTAATCGGACTAGCGGGCGAGCAGTACTTC. Translating it yields CASSLIGLAGEQYF.

The rearrangement joins TRBV14 to TRBJ1-2; D is ambiguous. This CDR3 is 13 amino acids long. Germline loops: CDR1 SGHDN, CDR2 FVKESK. V was pared by 0 bases and J by 4 bases, with 6 bases between. This CDR3 reads CASSQDLVYGYTF. Here the CDR3 DNA reads TGTGCCAGCAGCCAAGATCTGGTCTATGGCTACACCTTC. Together with reference TRBV14 and TRBJ1-2, the CDR3 gives the full variable domain: EAGVTQFPSHSVIEKGQTVTLRCDPISGHDNLYWYRRVMGKEIKFLLHFVKESKQDESGMPNNRFLAERTGGTYSTLKVQPAELEDSGVYFCASSQDLVYGYTFGSGTRLTVV.

In its sample, this clone was seen a few times. The V call is TRBV2, the J call TRBJ2-7, with a possible D match to TRBD2 (5 bases). Per germline, CDR1 SNHLY and CDR2 FYNNEI. There are 15 residues in the CDR3. Trimming stripped 4 bases from V and 1 base from J, with 14 bases between. CDR3 loop: CASSGEPTISYEQYF. DNA of the CDR3: TGTGCCAGCAGTGGAGAGCCGACTATTTCCTACGAGCAGTACTTC.

The chain joins TRBV6-1 to TRBJ2-1; D remains unclear. The CDR3 spans 15 residues. V lost 1 base and J lost 3, with 10 bases in between. CDR1 is MNHNS and CDR2 is SASEGT in the germline V gene. DNA of the CDR3: TGTGCCAGCAGTGAAGAAAGACAAAACTACAATGAGCAGTTCTTC. It yields the protein CASSEERQNYNEQFF.

The chain employs TRBV27 and TRBJ2-7; the D gene could be TRBD1 or TRBD2 (5 bases each). The CDR3 extends over 12 amino acids. Between the trimmed V and J ends, which lost 5 bases and 5 bases, there was a span of 10 bases. Germline V gene data show CDR1 as MNHEY and CDR2 as SMNVEV (reference sequence). The CDR3 DNA sequence: TGTGCCAGCAGTAGGCAGGGAGACGAGCAGTACTTC. Protein product: CASSRQGDEQYF.

The chain links TRBV14 to TRBJ2-5, with 14 bases that match TRBD2. The trim removed 4 bases at V and 5 bases at J, leaving 3 bases unmatched. The CDR3 spans 15 residues. Germline CDR1 reads SGHDN; CDR2 reads FVKESK. CDR3 sequence: CASSPGLAGVETQYF. CDR3 in DNA: TGTGCCAGCAGCCCGGGACTAGCGGGAGTGGAGACCCAGTACTTC.

This clone is a singleton in its sample. This chain links TRBV5-4 with TRBJ2-7; TRBD2 matches at 9 bases. Germline V gives CDR1 SGHNT, CDR2 YYREEE (reference sequence). This CDR3 region has 16 residues. The junction had 11 bases not matched to a gene; V was cut back by 5 bases and J by 2 bases. The CDR3: CASRPLAGGLPYEQYF. For the CDR3, the DNA is TGTGCCAGCAGGCCACTAGCGGGCGGACTTCCCTACGAGCAGTACTTC.

The CDR3 reads CASSYSGVGNTEAFF. For the CDR3, the DNA is TGTGCCAGCAGTTACTCGGGGGTAGGGAACACTGAAGCTTTCTTT. This chain uses TRBV6-5 with TRBJ1-1; tentatively, D is TRBD1 (5 bases). The length of the CDR3 is 15 residues. Germline assignment: CDR1 MNHEY and CDR2 SVGAGI. Trimming took 0 bases from V and 1 from J, leaving 9 bases between them.

This clone has a handful of counts. The chain joins TRBV6-6 to TRBJ1-4, with D unresolved. The CDR3 length is 15 residues. Trimming left V 4 bases short and J 6 bases short, with 15 bases between. Germline CDR1 is MNHNY and CDR2 is SVGAGI (reference sequence). DNA of the CDR3: TGTGCCAGCAGTTCCTTCCCCGGGTGGGATGAAAAACTGTTTTTT. Amino acids: CASSSFPGWDEKLFF.